The clone carrying this TCR beta chain was seen a single time. Assay: immunoSEQ multiplex PCR; the TCRdb copy retains only in-frame clones and omits some. Of about 150,000 clones in the sample, roughly 94% are singletons; the top ten hold 0.3% to 0.35%. This record belongs to a study of OX40 agonist ivuxolimab in advanced cancers. Study context: Therapy given before enrollment (anti-PD-1, anti-PD-L1 or anti-CTLA-4) was allowed, and over 35% had some.

Germline CDR1 and CDR2: SGHAT and FQNNGV. The CDR3 length is 15 residues. V was trimmed by 5 bases and J by 2 bases, leaving 15 bases between them. Peripheral blood came from all dose cohorts at three timepoints. The chain couples TRBV11-2 to TRBJ2-5; D is unresolved. The sequence came from an adult with an advanced solid tumor such as melanoma, head and neck, liver or kidney cancer. The sequenced sample was CD4+ or CD8+ T cells sorted from blood, obtained in a trial of the OX40 agonist ivuxolimab. The CDR3 is CASSPSPWGQETQYF. The CDR3 DNA is TGTGCCAGCAGCCCTAGTCCGTGGGGACAAGAGACCCAGTACTTC.